This T cell receptor (beta chain) was found in a study of response to subunit inactivated influenza vaccine. Study conclusions and caveats: Authors proposed each seasonal influenza vaccination draws in few new T cells.

Looked up from germline, CDR1 is SGHRS and CDR2 is YFSETQ. The CDR3 loop spans 15 amino acids. Trimming removed 5 bases from V and 1 base from J; junction bases left unmatched: 8. This clonotype was observed a handful of times. Its target is unknown. Using its own MiXCR run on the RT-PCR reads, TCRdb lists one record per CDR3 protein. The table includes fewer than 700,000 distinct CDR3 sequences, 10% to 15% detected once. This chain links TRBV5-1 with TRBJ2-7; 8 bases align to TRBD2. The sequence derives from a man aged 45-65 years who received an inactivated influenza vaccine. Material: PBMCs from blood, obtained roughly 48 days after vaccination. The CDR3 region is CASRETSGVSYEQYF. The CDR3 nucleotides read TGCGCCAGCAGAGAAACTAGCGGAGTATCCTACGAGCAGTACTTC.